This entry concerns a single T cell receptor (beta chain). This clonotype was seen ten or more times. Which antigen it targets is not known. No clone much larger than this one lies a single base away; base qualities are absent. Receptor libraries were prepared by multiplex PCR. Sequencing instrument: Illumina HiSeq 4000. To build TCR beta libraries, CDR3 regions were amplified by Arm-PCR using iRepertoire HTBI primers. Gel purification was performed on PCR products prior to sequencing. Per the source publication's procedure: A total of 62 TRBV and some 15 TRBJ segments were identified across samples and were used for gene usage analysis of CDR3 amino acid clonotypes. COPE and FqMerger were used to merge the filtered high-quality paired reads into contigs. BLAST was used to align contigs to IMGT TRBV, TRBD and TRBJ reference genes, and CDR3 was defined according to IMGT. Clonotypes above 0.1% frequency were classified as highly expanded clones. Shannon entropy was used to measure repertoire diversity, and the Gini coefficient was used to measure V-J evenness. A clonotype found in more than one individual was treated as public. The public reads were reprocessed in TCRdb via fastp at Q25 and MiXCR, keeping in-frame beta chains. Identical CDR3 proteins give one entry, which carries the most common genes and DNA. The V and J calls and clone size are TCRdb's, not the authors'. This sample has under 300,000 distinct CDR3 sequences in its table, and 15% to 20% of those were observed once. Jointly, the top ten make up around 13% of the sample.

The data originate from a study of regulatory T cells in long-lasting Graves disease (TCRdb year 2021). Context from the whole study: Newly diagnosed Graves' disease patients had taken antithyroid drugs for less than 3 months. This study used TCR sequencing and RNA sequencing of peripheral blood to compare persistent Graves' disease patients against newly diagnosed Graves' disease patients. The study was registered as a clinical trial and conducted in China. A total of around 35 samples were covered by TCR sequencing, comprising approximately 13 persistent and roughly 20 newly diagnosed Graves' disease patients. What the work shows at the level of the full study, not this receptor alone: Compared with newly diagnosed patients, patients with persistent Graves' disease had lower TCR Shannon entropy and fewer highly expanded clones, which suggests clonal expansion. Because the primary lesion, thyroid tissue, could not be accessed, the study looked at peripheral blood alone. Patients with persistent disease shared more public clonotypes (approximately 2,500) than newly diagnosed patients did (approximately 990). Only the TCR beta chain was sequenced and analyzed. The small sample size was acknowledged by the authors as a limitation that may reduce accuracy. TRBV28, TRBJ1-2 and TRBJ2-5 were preferentially used in persistent disease, while TRBV20-1 and TRBJ2-1 were favored in newly diagnosed disease.

Relative to germline, V is 1 base shorter and J is 12 bases shorter, with 10 bases between their ends. From the cysteine up to the phenylalanine, the CDR3 has a length of 11 residues. This entry keeps only the CDR3 DNA: 33 bases, framed from base 1. Per the germline V gene (reference sequence), DFQATT is the CDR1 and SNEGSKA is the CDR2. The time point label of this sample denotes: newly diagnosed GD, antithyroid drugs for less than 3 months. RNA was extracted from PBMCs in TRIzol for both TCR sequencing and RNA sequencing. The diagnosis of Graves' disease followed American Thyroid Association guidelines. The patients came from an endocrinology department in Xi'an, China. From each patient, about 9.7 milliliters of peripheral blood was collected into an EDTA anticoagulant tube. Ficoll Paque Plus density gradient separation was used to isolate PBMCs, and no further T cell sorting was done. RNA quality was checked with an Agilent 2100 Bioanalyzer and agarose gel, and concentration with a NanoDrop 2000.

These records were also assigned to another study, of T cells in Graves' hyperthyroidism and ophthalmopathy. The second investigation adds: Stable Graves' hyperthyroidism was defined as no progression to ophthalmopathy during 18 months of follow-up. Hyperthyroidism patients were aged 18 to 65 years and newly diagnosed, with disease duration of less than 2 months. The study excluded patients with uncontrolled infections, other autoimmune diseases, pregnancy or lactation. Clinical symptoms, serum thyroxine and TRAb, thyroid ultrasound, and orbital computed tomography formed the basis for the diagnoses. The first round of RT-PCR for the TCR CDR3 was performed with the HTBI primer set and the Qiagen OneStep RT-PCR kit. Blood samples also contained most of the expanded thyroid clonotypes (frequency above 0.001), which suggests that blood repertoires may reflect thyroid immune responses. Ophthalmopathy was separated from stable hyperthyroidism by a 13 V-J signature model, with just over 85% sensitivity and roughly 81% specificity obtained in cross-validation and 80%/75% obtained in testing. In validation, the model predicted progression to ophthalmopathy with around 71% sensitivity and less than 75% specificity, a median of about six months before onset. To identify distinguishing TCR V-J signatures, a discovery cohort of around 98 patients was used, comprising 40 to 45 with Graves' ophthalmopathy and under 60 with stable Graves' hyperthyroidism. Prospective prediction of ophthalmopathy was tested in an independent validation cohort of 18 to 20 hyperthyroidism patients and 17 patients who later progressed to ophthalmopathy. The 95 to 100 discovery patients were randomly divided into training and test sets at a 7:3 ratio. Thyroid tissue and blood T-cell repertoires from about 6 Graves' hyperthyroidism patients were also compared in the study. After sampling, hyperthyroidism patients received methimazole starting at 30 mg daily, and ophthalmopathy patients received high-dose intravenous methylprednisolone. The libraries were constructed in a second round of multiplex PCR and then size-selected and purified. Sequencing of the libraries was done on an Illumina HiSeq2000 using paired-end 100 bp reads. SOAPnuke was used to process the raw data, removing reads that contained adapters or uncalled bases, had a mean Phred below 15, or lacked an exact match to the constant primer or identifier. High-quality paired reads were merged using COPE v1.2.5, and each unique nucleotide sequence was defined as a clonotype. MiTCR v1.1 was used to align the clonotypes against IMGT TRBV, TRBD and TRBJ reference segments. Only V-J combinations with frequency above 0.0001, covering about 99% of repertoires, were analysed. A TCS score was defined as the ratio between F50 (clonal expansion) and ExV (chaos), using BLOSUM62-based TCRdist between CDR3 peptides within each V-J. Welch's t-statistics and random forest reduced 514 V-J features to roughly 13, which were used in a naive Bayes classifier (R e1071). Sample size was not statistically predetermined, and investigators were not blinded to group allocation. According to the paper, TCR Vbeta CDR3 sequencing was carried out on approximately 140 peripheral blood samples, which came from over 40 ophthalmopathy, 80 or so hyperthyroidism and approximately 17 progressor patients.

This specimen consisted of peripheral blood mononuclear cells (PBMCs), obtained at new diagnosis, from a patient treated with antithyroid drugs. This TCR was recovered from a woman aged 30 to 39 with Graves disease. Donor details come from another sample of the same person, matched by shared clones. This receptor chain uses TRBV20-1 and TRBJ1-5; TRBD1 might be the D gene, on 5 matching bases. The nucleotide sequence is TGCAGTGCTAGAGCCGACAGCGACCAGCATTTT. This sequence encodes CSARADSDQHF.